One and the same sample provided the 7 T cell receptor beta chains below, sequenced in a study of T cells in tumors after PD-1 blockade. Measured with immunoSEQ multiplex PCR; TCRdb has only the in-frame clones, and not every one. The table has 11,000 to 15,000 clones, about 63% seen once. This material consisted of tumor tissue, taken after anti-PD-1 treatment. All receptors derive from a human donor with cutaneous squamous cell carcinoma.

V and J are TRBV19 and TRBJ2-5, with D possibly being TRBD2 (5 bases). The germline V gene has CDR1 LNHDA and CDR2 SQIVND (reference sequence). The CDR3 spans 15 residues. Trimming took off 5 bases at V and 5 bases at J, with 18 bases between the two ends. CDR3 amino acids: CASSQTPGSRETQYF. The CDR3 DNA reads TGTGCCAGTAGTCAGACGCCGGGGTCCCGGGAGACCCAGTACTTC.

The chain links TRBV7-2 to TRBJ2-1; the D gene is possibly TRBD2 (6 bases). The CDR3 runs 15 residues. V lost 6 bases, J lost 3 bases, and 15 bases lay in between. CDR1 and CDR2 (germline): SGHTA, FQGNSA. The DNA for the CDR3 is TGTGCCAGCAGTACTACTAGCTTCTTCTACAATGAGCAGTTCTTC. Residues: CASSTTSFFYNEQFF. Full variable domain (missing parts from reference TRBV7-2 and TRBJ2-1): GAGVSQSPSNKVTEKGKDVELRCDPISGHTALYWYRQSLGQGLEFLIYFQGNSAPDKSGLPSDRFSAERTGGSVSTLTIQRTQQEDSAVYLCASSTTSFFYNEQFFGPGTRLTVL.

CDR3 DNA sequence: TGCGCCAGCAGCCAAGCCAGGGGGCTTACCGGGGAGCTGTTTTTT. Its protein product is CASSQARGLTGELFF. The J gene is TRBJ2-2, the V gene TRBV4-3; 8 nucleotides agree with TRBD1. J was trimmed by 5 bases and V by 1 base; bases with no gene match: 3. Germline V lookup: CDR1 LGHNA, CDR2 YSLEER. The CDR3 length is 15 residues.

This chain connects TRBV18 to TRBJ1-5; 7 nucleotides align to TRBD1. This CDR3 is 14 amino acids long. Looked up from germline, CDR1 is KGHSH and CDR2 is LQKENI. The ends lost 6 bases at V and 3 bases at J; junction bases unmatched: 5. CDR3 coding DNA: TGTGCCAGCTCCCTCGACAGGGTCAATCAGCCCCAGCATTTT. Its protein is CASSLDRVNQPQHF.

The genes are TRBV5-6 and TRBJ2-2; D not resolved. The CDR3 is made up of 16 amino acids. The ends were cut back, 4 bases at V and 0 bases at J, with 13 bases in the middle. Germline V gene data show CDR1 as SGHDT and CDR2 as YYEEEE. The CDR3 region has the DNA TGTGCCAGCAGCACTCTTTATGGGGCGAACACCGGGGAGCTGTTTTTT. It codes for CASSTLYGANTGELFF.

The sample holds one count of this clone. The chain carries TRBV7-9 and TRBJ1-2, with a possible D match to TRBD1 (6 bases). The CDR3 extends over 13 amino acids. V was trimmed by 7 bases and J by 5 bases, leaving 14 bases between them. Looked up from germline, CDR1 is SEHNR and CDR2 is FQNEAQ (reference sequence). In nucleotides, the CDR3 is TGTGCCAGCACCCCCAGCCAGGGGTATGGCTACACCTTC. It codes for CASTPSQGYGYTF.

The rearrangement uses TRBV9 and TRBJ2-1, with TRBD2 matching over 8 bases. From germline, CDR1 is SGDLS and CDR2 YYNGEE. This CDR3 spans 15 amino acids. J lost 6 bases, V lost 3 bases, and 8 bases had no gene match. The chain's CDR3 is CASSDTGGLGNEQFF. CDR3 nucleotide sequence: TGTGCCAGCAGCGACACGGGGGGGCTGGGCAATGAGCAGTTCTTC.